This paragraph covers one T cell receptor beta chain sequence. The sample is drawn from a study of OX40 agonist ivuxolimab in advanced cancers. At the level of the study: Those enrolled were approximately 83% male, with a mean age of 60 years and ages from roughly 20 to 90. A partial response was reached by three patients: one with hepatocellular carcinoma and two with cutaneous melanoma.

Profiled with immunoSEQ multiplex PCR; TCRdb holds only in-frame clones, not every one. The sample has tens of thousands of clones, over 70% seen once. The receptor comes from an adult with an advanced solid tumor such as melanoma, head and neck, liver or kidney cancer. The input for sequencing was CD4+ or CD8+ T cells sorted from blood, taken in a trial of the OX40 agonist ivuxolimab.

CDR3 in DNA: TGCGCCAGCAGCCAAGAGGGTTCGACCGCGCGGCGGGCCGGGGAGCTGTTTTTT. Translation: CASSQEGSTARRAGELFF. The chain recombines TRBV4-3 with TRBJ2-2, with D possibly being TRBD2 (5 bases). Trimming took off 0 bases at V and 6 bases at J, with 20 bases between the two ends. The germline gives CDR1 LGHNA, CDR2 YSLEER. This CDR3 contains 18 residues.